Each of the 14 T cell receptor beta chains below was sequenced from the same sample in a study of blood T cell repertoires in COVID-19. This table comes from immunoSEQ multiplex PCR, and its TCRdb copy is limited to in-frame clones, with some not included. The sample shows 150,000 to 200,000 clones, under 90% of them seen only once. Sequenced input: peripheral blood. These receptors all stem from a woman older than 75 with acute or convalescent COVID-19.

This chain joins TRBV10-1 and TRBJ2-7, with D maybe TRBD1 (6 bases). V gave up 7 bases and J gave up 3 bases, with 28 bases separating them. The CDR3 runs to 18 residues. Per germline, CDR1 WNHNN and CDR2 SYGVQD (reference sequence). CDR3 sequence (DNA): TGCGCCAGCACCCGGAAAAACCGGGTTCACAGGGTGTTCTACGAGCAGTACTTC. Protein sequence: CASTRKNRVHRVFYEQYF.

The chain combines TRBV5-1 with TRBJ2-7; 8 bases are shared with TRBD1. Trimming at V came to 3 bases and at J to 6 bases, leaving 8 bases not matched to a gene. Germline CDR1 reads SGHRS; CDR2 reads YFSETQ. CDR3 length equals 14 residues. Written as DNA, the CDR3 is TGCGCCAGCAGCTCCGGACAGGGACGAAGCGAGCAGTACTTC. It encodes CASSSGQGRSEQYF.

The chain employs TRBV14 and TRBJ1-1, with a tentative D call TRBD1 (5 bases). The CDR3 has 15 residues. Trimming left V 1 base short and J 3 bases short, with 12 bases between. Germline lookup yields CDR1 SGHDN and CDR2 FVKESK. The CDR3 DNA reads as TGTGCCAGCAGCCAAGGTCCCCAGGGATACACTGAAGCTTTCTTT. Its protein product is CASSQGPQGYTEAFF.

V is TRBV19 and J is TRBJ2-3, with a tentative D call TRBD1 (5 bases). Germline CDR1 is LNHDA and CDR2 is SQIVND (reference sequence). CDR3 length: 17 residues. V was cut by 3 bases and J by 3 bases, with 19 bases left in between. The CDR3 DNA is TGTGCCAGTAGTATCCCCGACAGAATTGTGGGGACAGATACGCAGTATTTT. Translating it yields CASSIPDRIVGTDTQYF.

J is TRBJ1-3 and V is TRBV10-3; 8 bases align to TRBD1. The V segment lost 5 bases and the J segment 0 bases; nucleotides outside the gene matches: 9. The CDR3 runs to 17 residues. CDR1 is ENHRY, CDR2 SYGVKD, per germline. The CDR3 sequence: CAISFSGTGSSGNTIYF. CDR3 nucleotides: TGTGCCATCAGTTTCTCCGGGACAGGTAGCTCTGGAAACACCATATATTTT.

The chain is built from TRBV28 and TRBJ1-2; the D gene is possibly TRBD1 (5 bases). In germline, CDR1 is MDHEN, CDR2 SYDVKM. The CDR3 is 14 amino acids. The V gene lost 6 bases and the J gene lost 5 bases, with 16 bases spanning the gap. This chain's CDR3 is CASSPGLYRYGYTF. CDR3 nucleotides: TGTGCCAGCAGCCCGGGACTTTATCGGTATGGCTACACCTTC.

In DNA form, the CDR3 reads TGCGCCAGCAGCTTGGTTGGCGGGGGGGCCGGCGGGGAGCTGTTTTTT. It encodes CASSLVGGGAGGELFF. This chain joins TRBV5-1 and TRBJ2-2, with 9 bases fitting TRBD2. CDR1 is SGHRS and CDR2 is YFSETQ in the germline V gene. This CDR3 region has 16 residues. V dropped 0 bases and J dropped 7; count of bases not matched to a gene: 7.

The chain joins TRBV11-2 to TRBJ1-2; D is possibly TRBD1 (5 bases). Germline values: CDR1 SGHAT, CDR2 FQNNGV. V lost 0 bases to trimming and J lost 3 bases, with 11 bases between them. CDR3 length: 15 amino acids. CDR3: CASSLEAGSDYGYTF. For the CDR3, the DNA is TGTGCCAGCAGCTTAGAGGCAGGGTCAGACTATGGCTACACCTTC.

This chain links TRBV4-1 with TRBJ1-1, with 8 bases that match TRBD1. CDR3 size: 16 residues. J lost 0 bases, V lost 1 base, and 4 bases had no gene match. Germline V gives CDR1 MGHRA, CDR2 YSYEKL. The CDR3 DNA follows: TGCGCCAGCAGCCAAGGTGGGGACAGGTTGAACACTGAAGCTTTCTTT. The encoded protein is CASSQGGDRLNTEAFF.

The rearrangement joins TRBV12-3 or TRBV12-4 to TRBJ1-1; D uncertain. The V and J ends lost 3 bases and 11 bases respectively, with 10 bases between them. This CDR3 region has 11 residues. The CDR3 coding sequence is TGTGCCAGCAGTTTGCGGTGGTTGGCTTTCTTT. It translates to CASSLRWLAFF.

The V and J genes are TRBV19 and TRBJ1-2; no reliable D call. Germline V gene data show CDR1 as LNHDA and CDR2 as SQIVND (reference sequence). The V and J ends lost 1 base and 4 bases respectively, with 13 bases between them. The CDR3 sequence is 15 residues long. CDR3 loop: CASSIAAGIIYGYTF. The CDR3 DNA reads TGTGCCAGTAGTATAGCGGCAGGAATAATCTATGGCTACACCTTC.

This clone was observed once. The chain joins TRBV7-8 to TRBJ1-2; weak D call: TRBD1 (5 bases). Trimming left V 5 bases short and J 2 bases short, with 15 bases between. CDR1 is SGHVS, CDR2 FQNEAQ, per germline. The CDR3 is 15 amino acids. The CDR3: CASSTRQTVNYGYTF. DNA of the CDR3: TGTGCCAGCAGCACCAGACAGACAGTAAACTATGGCTACACCTTC.

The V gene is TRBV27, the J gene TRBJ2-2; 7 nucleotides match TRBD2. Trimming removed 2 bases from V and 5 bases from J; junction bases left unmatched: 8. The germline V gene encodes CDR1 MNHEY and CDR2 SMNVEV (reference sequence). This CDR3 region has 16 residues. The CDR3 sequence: CASSLVAGEYTGELFF. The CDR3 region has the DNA TGTGCCAGCAGTTTAGTTGCGGGAGAGTATACCGGGGAGCTGTTTTTT.

CDR3 nucleotide sequence: TGTGCCAGCAGTTTAAGGGCCCTTCTAGCGGGGGGGCCAAATGAGCAGTTCTTC. Amino acid sequence: CASSLRALLAGGPNEQFF. The gene calls are TRBV27 and TRBJ2-1; TRBD2 aligns across 12 bases. J lost 7 bases, V lost 2 bases, and 12 bases had no gene match. This CDR3 spans 18 amino acids. Germline loops: CDR1 MNHEY, CDR2 SMNVEV (reference sequence).